Here is one T cell receptor (beta chain) with its context. The antigen it recognizes is unknown. Qualities for individual bases were not recorded, and no much larger clone is one base off. This sample stems from a study of OX40 agonist ivuxolimab in advanced cancers. The study in broad terms: Ivuxolimab, which targeted the costimulatory receptor OX40 (CD134), was an agonistic, fully human IgG2 monoclonal antibody. Intravenous ivuxolimab was administered to patients every 2 weeks at six dose levels: 0.01, 0.1, 0.3, 1.5, 3 and 10 mg/kg. Of the roughly 51 patients in dose escalation, 19 had hepatocellular carcinoma, some 15 had melanoma, 9 had renal cell carcinoma and 9 had head and neck cancer. A male proportion of around 83% and a mean age of 60 years, ranging from roughly 23 to 90, were recorded for the dose-escalation cohort. Prior anti-PD-1, anti-PD-L1 or anti-CTLA-4 therapy was permitted, and about two fifths of dose-escalation patients had received checkpoint inhibitors. Partial responses occurred in three dose-escalation patients: two with cutaneous melanoma and one with hepatocellular carcinoma. Peripheral TCRbeta sequencing aimed to test whether ivuxolimab altered TCR sequence diversity and caused clonal T-cell expansion. The paper reports the monotherapy dose-escalation portion (N = 52 patients) of the phase I ivuxolimab trial.

The trial excluded patients who had a history of autoimmune disease or were on systemic immunosuppression. Peripheral blood for TCR sequencing was collected from all dose cohorts at baseline, on cycle 4 day 1, and on cycle 7 day 1. The samples were taken from a phase I, first-in-human, multicenter, open-label dose-escalation trial of ivuxolimab. Adults with locally advanced or metastatic head and neck squamous cell, hepatocellular, melanoma or renal cell carcinoma were enrolled in the trial. CD4+ and CD8+ T cells were sorted separately from peripheral blood before TCR sequencing. To sequence the TCRbeta CDR3 region, genomic DNA was isolated from the sorted cells. TCRbeta CDR3 regions were sequenced using the immunoSEQ Assay. Imported from immuneACCESS, the table was reduced by TCRdb to in-frame sequences with V and J called. These copies leave out some clones; in studies compared against another copy, an unresolved V gene accounts for under half, and the cause of the remainder is not known. The sample has about 75,000 clones on record, roughly nine tenths of them singletons. 1.3% of the sample belongs to the ten largest clones.

Sequences MNHNY (CDR1) and SVGAGI (CDR2) are obtained from the germline V gene (reference sequence). The CDR3 has 15 amino acids, counting the end cysteine and phenylalanine. Left in the record is the CDR3 DNA by itself, 45 bases read in frame from the first base. Unmatched junction bases come to 6, with V trimmed by 4 bases and J by 1 base. On the study overall, not on this receptor specifically: In partial responders in the 0.1-3.0 mg/kg groups, normalized peripheral clonal expansion was found to be among the lowest, especially among CD8+ T cells. At doses of 0.1 to 3.0 mg/kg, clonal expansion of both CD4+ and CD8+ T cells in blood was seen between baseline and week 6. The antigen specificity of the clonally expanded peripheral T cells was not determined. After ivuxolimab, expanded clones were on average more numerous among CD8+ T cells than among CD4+ T cells. Low levels of normalized T-cell clonal expansion were also seen in some patients who did not respond.

This TCR was sampled from an adult with an advanced solid tumor such as melanoma, head and neck, liver or kidney cancer. The chain is made from TRBV6-6 and TRBJ1-1; TRBD1 aligns with 7 central bases. This specimen consisted of CD4+ or CD8+ T cells sorted from blood, obtained in a trial of the OX40 agonist ivuxolimab. The CDR3 amino acid sequence is: CASSSAGGKNTEAFF. The base sequence is TGTGCCAGCAGTTCGGCAGGGGGAAAGAACACTGAAGCTTTCTTT.